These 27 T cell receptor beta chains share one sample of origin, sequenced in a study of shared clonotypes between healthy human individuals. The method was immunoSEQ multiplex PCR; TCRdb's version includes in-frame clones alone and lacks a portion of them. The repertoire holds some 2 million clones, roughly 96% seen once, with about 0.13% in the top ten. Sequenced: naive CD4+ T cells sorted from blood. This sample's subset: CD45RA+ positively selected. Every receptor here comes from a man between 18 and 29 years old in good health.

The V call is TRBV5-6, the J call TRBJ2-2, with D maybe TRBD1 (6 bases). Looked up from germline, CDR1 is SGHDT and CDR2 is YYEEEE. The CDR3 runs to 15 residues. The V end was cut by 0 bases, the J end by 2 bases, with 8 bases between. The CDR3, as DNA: TGTGCCAGCAGCTTGGAGGACAGAAACACCGGGGAGCTGTTTTTT. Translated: CASSLEDRNTGELFF.

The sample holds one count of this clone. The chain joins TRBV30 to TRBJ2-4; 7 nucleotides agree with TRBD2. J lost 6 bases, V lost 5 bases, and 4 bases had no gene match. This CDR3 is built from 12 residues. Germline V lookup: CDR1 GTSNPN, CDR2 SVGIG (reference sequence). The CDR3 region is CAWRGGRNIQYF. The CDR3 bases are TGTGCCTGGCGGGGAGGGAGAAACATTCAGTACTTC.

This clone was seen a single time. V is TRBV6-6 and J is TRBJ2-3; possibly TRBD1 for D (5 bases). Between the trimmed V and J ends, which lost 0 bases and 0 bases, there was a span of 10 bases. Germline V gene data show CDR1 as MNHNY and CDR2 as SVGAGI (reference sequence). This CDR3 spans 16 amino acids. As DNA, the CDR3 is TGTGCCAGCAGTTACTCGCAGGGTCCCAGCACAGATACGCAGTATTTT. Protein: CASSYSQGPSTDTQYF.

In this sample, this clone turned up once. The CDR3 loop is CAWSRGWTLDNTDTQYF. CDR3 in DNA: TGTGCCTGGAGTCGGGGGTGGACACTTGATAACACAGATACGCAGTATTTT. The chain recombines TRBV30 with TRBJ2-3; maybe TRBD2 (6 bases). Germline V gene data show CDR1 as GTSNPN and CDR2 as SVGIG (reference sequence). This CDR3 is 17 amino acids long. Trimming shortened V by 2 bases and J by 2 bases, and 20 bases separated the two germline ends.

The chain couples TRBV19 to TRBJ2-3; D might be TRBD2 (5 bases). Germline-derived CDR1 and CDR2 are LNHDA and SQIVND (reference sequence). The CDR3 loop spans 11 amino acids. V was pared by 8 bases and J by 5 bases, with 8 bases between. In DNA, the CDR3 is TGTGCCAGTCGCAGCGGAGATACGCAGTATTTT. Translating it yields CASRSGDTQYF.

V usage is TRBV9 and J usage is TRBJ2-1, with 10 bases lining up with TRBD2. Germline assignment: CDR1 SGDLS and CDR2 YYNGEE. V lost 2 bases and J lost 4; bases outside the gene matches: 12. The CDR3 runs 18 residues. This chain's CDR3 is CASSVPSSGRAGYNEQFF. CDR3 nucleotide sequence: TGTGCCAGCAGCGTGCCATCCAGCGGGAGGGCCGGGTACAATGAGCAGTTCTTC.

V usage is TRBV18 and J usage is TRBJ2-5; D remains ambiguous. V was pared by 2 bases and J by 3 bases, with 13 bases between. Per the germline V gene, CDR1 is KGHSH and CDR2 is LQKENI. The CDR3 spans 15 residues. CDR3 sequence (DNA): TGTGCCAGCTCACCATCGTGGTCCCCAAAAGAGACCCAGTACTTC. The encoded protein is CASSPSWSPKETQYF.

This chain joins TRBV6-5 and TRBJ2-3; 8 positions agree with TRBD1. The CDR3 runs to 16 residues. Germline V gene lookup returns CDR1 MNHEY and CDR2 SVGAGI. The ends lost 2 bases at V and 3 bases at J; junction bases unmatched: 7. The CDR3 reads CASSYHRGISTDTQYF. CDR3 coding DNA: TGTGCCAGCAGTTACCACAGGGGGATAAGTACAGATACGCAGTATTTT.

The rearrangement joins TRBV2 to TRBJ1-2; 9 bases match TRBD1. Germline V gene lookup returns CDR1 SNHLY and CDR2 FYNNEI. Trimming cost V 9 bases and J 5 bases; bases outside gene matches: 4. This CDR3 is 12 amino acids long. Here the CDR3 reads CASTGTGYGYTF. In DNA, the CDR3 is TGTGCCAGTACCGGGACAGGGTATGGCTACACCTTC.

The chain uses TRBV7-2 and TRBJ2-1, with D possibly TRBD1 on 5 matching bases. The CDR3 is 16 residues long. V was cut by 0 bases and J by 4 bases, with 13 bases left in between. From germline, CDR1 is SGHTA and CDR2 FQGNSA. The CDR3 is CASSLARQGGYNEQFF. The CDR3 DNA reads TGTGCCAGCAGCTTAGCTCGGCAGGGCGGTTACAATGAGCAGTTCTTC.

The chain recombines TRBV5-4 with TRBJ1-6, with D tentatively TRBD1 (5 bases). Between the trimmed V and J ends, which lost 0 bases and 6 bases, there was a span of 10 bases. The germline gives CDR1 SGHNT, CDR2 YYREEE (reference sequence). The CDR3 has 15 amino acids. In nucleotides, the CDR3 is TGTGCCAGCAGCTTGGGAGGGGCGGGTAATTCACCCCTCCACTTT. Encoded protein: CASSLGGAGNSPLHF.

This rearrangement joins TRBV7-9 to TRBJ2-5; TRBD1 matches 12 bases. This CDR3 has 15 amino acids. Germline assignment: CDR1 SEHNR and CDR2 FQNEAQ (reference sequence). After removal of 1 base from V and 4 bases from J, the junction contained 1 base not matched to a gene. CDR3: CASSLGDRGRETQYF. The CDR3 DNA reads TGTGCCAGCAGCTTAGGGGACAGGGGGCGAGAGACCCAGTACTTC.

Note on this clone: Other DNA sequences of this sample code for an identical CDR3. The CDR3 sequence is CAISQDRDEQYF. CDR3 coding DNA: TGTGCCATCAGTCAAGACAGGGACGAGCAGTACTTC. This rearrangement joins TRBV10-3 to TRBJ2-7; 7 bases are shared with TRBD1. J was trimmed by 5 bases and V by 5 bases; bases with no gene match: 3. Germline V lookup: CDR1 ENHRY, CDR2 SYGVKD. The CDR3 sequence is 12 residues long.

In nucleotides, the CDR3 is TGTGCCAGCAGCCTCGGGGGGATGAGCTCCTACGAGCAGTACTTC. Translation gives CASSLGGMSSYEQYF. The chain carries TRBV28 and TRBJ2-7; 7 nucleotides align to TRBD2. The CDR3 is 15 amino acids. The V and J ends lost 6 bases and 0 bases, in that order; junction bases with no gene match: 8. CDR1 and CDR2 from the germline V gene are MDHEN and SYDVKM. The full variable domain, its missing parts supplied by reference TRBV28 and TRBJ2-7, is DVKVTQSSRYLVKRTGEKVFLECVQDMDHENMFWYRQDPGLGLRLIYFSYDVKMKEKGDIPEGYSVSREKKERFSLILESASTNQTSMYLCASSLGGMSSYEQYFGPGTRLTVT.

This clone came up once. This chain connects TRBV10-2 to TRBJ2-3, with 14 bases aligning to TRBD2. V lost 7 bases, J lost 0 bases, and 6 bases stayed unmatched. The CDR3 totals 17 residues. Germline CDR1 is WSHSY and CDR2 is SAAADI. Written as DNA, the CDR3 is TGCGCCAGCACGGGACTAGCGGGAGTATCTAGCACAGATACGCAGTATTTT. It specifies CASTGLAGVSSTDTQYF.

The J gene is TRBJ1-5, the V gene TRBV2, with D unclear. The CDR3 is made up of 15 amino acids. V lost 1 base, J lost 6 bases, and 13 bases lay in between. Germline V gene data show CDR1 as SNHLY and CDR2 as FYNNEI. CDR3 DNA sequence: TGTGCCAGCAGTGAAGTGGGCGATTGGGGTCAGCCCCAGCATTTT. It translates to CASSEVGDWGQPQHF.

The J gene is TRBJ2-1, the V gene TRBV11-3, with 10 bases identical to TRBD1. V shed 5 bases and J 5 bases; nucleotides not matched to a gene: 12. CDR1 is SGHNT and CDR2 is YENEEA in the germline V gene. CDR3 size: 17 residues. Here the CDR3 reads CASSEHPGQGLNNEQFF. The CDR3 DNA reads TGTGCCAGCAGCGAACACCCGGGACAGGGGCTCAACAATGAGCAGTTCTTC.

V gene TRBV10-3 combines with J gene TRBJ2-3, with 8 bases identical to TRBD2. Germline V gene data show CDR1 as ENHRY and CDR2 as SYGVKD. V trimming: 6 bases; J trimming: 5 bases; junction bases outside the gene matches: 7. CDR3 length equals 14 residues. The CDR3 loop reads CAISGLAGLDTQYF. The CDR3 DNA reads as TGTGCCATCAGCGGTTTAGCGGGGTTAGATACGCAGTATTTT.

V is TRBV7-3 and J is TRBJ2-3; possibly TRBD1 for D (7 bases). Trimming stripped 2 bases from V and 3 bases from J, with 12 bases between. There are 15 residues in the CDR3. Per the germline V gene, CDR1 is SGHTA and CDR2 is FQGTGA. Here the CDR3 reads CASSLGGTDTDTQYF. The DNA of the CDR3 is TGTGCCAGCAGCTTAGGGGGGACAGATACAGATACGCAGTATTTT. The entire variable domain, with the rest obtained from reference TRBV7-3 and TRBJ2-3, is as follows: GAGVSQTPSNKVTEKGKYVELRCDPISGHTALYWYRQSLGQGPEFLIYFQGTGAADDSGLPNDRFFAVRPEGSVSTLKIQRTERGDSAVYLCASSLGGTDTDTQYFGPGTRLTVL.

DNA of the CDR3: TGTGCCAGTAGTACCCCGGACGGAAGCAACTATGGCTACACCTTC. Amino acids: CASSTPDGSNYGYTF. The genes are TRBV19 and TRBJ1-2; no definite D call. The CDR3 runs to 15 residues. The germline CDR1 and CDR2 sequences are LNHDA and SQIVND (reference sequence). Trimming cost V 4 bases and J 2 bases, with 14 bases left between them.

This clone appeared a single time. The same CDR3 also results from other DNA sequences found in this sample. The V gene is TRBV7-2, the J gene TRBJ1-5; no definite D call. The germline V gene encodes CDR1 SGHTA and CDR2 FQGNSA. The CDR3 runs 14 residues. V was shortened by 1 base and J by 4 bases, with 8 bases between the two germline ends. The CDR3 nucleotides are TGTGCCAGCAGCTTAGGGCCAGGTAATCAGCCCCAGCATTTT. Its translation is CASSLGPGNQPQHF.

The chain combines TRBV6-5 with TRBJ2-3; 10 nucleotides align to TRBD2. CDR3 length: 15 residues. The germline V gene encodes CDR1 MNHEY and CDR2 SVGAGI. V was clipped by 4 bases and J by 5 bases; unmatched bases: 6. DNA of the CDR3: TGTGCCAGCAGTTTACGTAGCGGGGGGAGAGATACGCAGTATTTT. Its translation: CASSLRSGGRDTQYF.

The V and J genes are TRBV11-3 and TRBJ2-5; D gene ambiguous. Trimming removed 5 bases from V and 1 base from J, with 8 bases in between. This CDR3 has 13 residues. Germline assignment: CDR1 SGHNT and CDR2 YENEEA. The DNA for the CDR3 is TGTGCCAGCAGCCCTACTCCCCAAGAGACCCAGTACTTC. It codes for CASSPTPQETQYF.

The CDR3 spells CASSVATQNTEAFF. The CDR3 DNA reads TGTGCCAGCAGCGTAGCTACGCAGAACACTGAAGCTTTCTTT. V and J are TRBV9 and TRBJ1-1; no clear D gene. Germline loops: CDR1 SGDLS, CDR2 YYNGEE. The CDR3 is made up of 14 amino acids. V lost 0 bases, J lost 1 base, and 7 bases lay in between.

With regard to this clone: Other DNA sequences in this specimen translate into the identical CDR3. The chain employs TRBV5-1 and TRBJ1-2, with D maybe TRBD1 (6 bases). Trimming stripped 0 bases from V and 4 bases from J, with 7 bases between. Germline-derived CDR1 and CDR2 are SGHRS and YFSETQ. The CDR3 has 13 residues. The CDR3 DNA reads TGCGCCAGCAGCTTGGGGACAGCCTATGGCTACACCTTC. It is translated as CASSLGTAYGYTF.

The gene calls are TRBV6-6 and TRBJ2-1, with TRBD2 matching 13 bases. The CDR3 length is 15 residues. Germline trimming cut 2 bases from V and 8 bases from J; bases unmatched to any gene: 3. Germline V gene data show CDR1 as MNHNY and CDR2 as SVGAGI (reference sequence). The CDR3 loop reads CASSYRTSGSYEQFF. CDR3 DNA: TGTGCCAGCAGTTACAGGACTAGCGGGAGCTATGAGCAGTTCTTC.

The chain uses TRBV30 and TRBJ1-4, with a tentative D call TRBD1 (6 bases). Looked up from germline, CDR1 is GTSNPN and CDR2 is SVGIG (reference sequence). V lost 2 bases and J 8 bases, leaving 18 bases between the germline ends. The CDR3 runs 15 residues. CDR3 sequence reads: CAWSPPDRALEKLFF. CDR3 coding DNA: TGTGCCTGGAGTCCCCCGGACAGAGCCCTAGAAAAACTGTTTTTT.